Below, 27 T cell receptor beta chains from the same sample are listed, as sequenced in a study of radiation and T cells in renal cell carcinoma. The data were produced by immunoSEQ multiplex PCR, yet TCRdb's version contains in-frame clones alone and is incomplete. In the table there are 15,000 to 20,000 clones, roughly three fifths of which are singletons. Treatment indicated: treatment-naive control, cytoreductive nephrectomy. The source was tumor tissue, collected from a patient whose treatment was nephrectomy without radiotherapy. The origin of the receptors is a middle-aged man with renal cell carcinoma.

The chain joins TRBV5-1 to TRBJ1-5; D unresolved. Germline CDR1 and CDR2: SGHRS and YFSETQ. The CDR3 totals 13 residues. The V gene lost 0 bases and the J gene lost 4 bases, with 5 bases spanning the gap. CDR3 loop: CASSLVPNQPQHF. The DNA of the CDR3 is TGCGCCAGCAGCTTGGTTCCGAATCAGCCCCAGCATTTT.

This clone has just a few counts. For the CDR3, the DNA is TGTGCCAGCAGCTTAGACAGGGCCGGCAATCAGCCCCAGCATTTT. It codes for CASSLDRAGNQPQHF. The J gene is TRBJ1-5, the V gene TRBV16; TRBD1 agrees at 7 bases. The germline CDR1 and CDR2 sequences are KGHSY and FQNENV. The CDR3 is 15 amino acids. The ends lost 5 bases at V and 2 bases at J; junction bases unmatched: 6. The entire variable domain, with the rest obtained from reference TRBV16 and TRBJ1-5, is as follows: GEEVAQTPKHLVRGEGQKAKLYCAPIKGHSYVFWYQQVLKNEFKFLISFQNENVFDETGMPKERFSAKCLPNSPCSLEIQATKLEDSAVYFCASSLDRAGNQPQHFGDGTRLSIL.

The chain combines TRBV28 with TRBJ2-1, with D perhaps TRBD1 (6 bases). Germline CDR1 is MDHEN and CDR2 is SYDVKM. Between the trimmed V and J ends, which lost 2 bases and 0 bases, there was a span of 14 bases. The CDR3 has 17 residues. This CDR3 reads CASSLGRGLISYNEQFF. The DNA for the CDR3 is TGTGCCAGCAGTTTAGGCAGGGGTCTTATCTCCTACAATGAGCAGTTCTTC.

This clone was counted between two and nine times. This chain uses TRBV15 with TRBJ2-5, with 7 bases identical to TRBD1. The trim removed 1 base at V and 4 bases at J, leaving 3 bases unmatched. CDR1 LNHNV and CDR2 YYDKDF come from the germline V gene (reference sequence). The CDR3 contains 14 residues. In DNA, the CDR3 is TGTGCCACCAGCAGAGGGGCAGGGGGAGAGACCCAGTACTTC. Encoded protein: CATSRGAGGETQYF. Variable domain in full (rest from reference TRBV15 and TRBJ2-5): DAMVIQNPRYQVTQFGKPVTLSCSQTLNHNVMYWYQQKSSQAPKLLFHYYDKDFNNEADTPDNFQSRRPNTSFCFLDIRSPGLGDTAMYLCATSRGAGGETQYFGPGTRLLVL.

Written as DNA, the CDR3 is TGTGCCAGCTCCGGGACAGCCATCAATCAGCCCCAGCATTTT. Translating it yields CASSGTAINQPQHF. The chain carries TRBV18 and TRBJ1-5; 7 bases match TRBD1. Germline CDR1 and CDR2: KGHSH and LQKENI. The trim removed 6 bases at V and 3 bases at J, leaving 5 bases unmatched. The length of the CDR3 is 14 residues.

The V call is TRBV19, the J call TRBJ1-1; D gene uncertain. The CDR3 length is 13 residues. Germline V lookup: CDR1 LNHDA, CDR2 SQIVND (reference sequence). V was cut by 5 bases and J by 8 bases, with 15 bases left in between. The CDR3 loop reads CASSSGGVLEAFF. Written as DNA, the CDR3 is TGTGCCAGTAGTTCCGGCGGGGTTCTGGAAGCTTTCTTT.

This sequence joins TRBV5-6 and TRBJ2-7; D is undetermined. V was trimmed by 5 bases and J by 2 bases, leaving 14 bases between them. From germline, CDR1 is SGHDT and CDR2 YYEEEE. The CDR3 loop spans 14 amino acids. The CDR3 here is CASSPGRRPYEQYF. The CDR3 DNA follows: TGTGCCAGCAGTCCTGGACGACGACCCTACGAGCAGTACTTC.

This clone has more than one count but fewer than ten. This chain joins TRBV4-3 and TRBJ2-2; maybe TRBD2 (6 bases). Per the germline V gene, CDR1 is LGHNA and CDR2 is YSLEER. V was shortened by 0 bases and J by 6 bases, with 17 bases between the two germline ends. CDR3 size: 17 residues. This CDR3 reads CASSQDGSSGIAGELFF. The CDR3 DNA sequence: TGCGCCAGCAGCCAAGATGGAAGTAGCGGTATTGCCGGGGAGCTGTTTTTT.

This clone was counted once. The chain uses TRBV5-6 and TRBJ1-5; D might be TRBD1 (5 bases). CDR3 length: 17 amino acids. Deletions cut 2 bases from V and 4 bases from J, with 19 bases between. The V gene's germline CDR1 is SGHDT and CDR2 YYEEEE. CDR3 sequence reads: CASSLRGSFGRNQPQHF. CDR3 nucleotide sequence: TGTGCCAGCAGCTTAAGGGGTAGTTTCGGTCGGAATCAGCCCCAGCATTTT. The full variable domain, rest sourced from reference TRBV5-6 and TRBJ1-5, is DAGVTQSPTHLIKTRGQQVTLRCSPKSGHDTVSWYQQALGQGPQFIFQYYEEEERQRGNFPDRFSGHQFPNYSSELNVNALLLGDSALYLCASSLRGSFGRNQPQHFGDGTRLSIL.

By frequency in the sample, this clone is large (0.1 to 1%). The V call is TRBV19, the J call TRBJ1-2; the D is unclear. The V gene lost 4 bases and the J gene lost 8 bases, with 14 bases spanning the gap. The CDR3 has 13 amino acids. Germline CDR1 and CDR2: LNHDA and SQIVND (reference sequence). Here the CDR3 DNA reads TGTGCCAGTAGTAGTCAGGCGACTAAGGGCTACACCTTC. Translating gives CASSSQATKGYTF.

The chain uses TRBV10-3 and TRBJ2-3; D may correspond to TRBD1 or TRBD2 (5 bases each). The length of the CDR3 is 15 residues. Germline V CDR1 and CDR2: ENHRY, SYGVKD. Trimming took 5 bases from V and 4 from J, leaving 16 bases between them. The CDR3 spells CAISHTSRGPDTQYF. As DNA, the CDR3 is TGTGCCATCAGTCACACTAGTAGGGGCCCAGATACGCAGTATTTT.

The V call is TRBV19, the J call TRBJ1-1; 7 nucleotides match TRBD1. Per germline, CDR1 LNHDA and CDR2 SQIVND (reference sequence). V was pared by 3 bases and J by 0 bases, with 7 bases of the junction left unmatched. This CDR3 has 16 residues. The CDR3 here is CASSIEGGLMNTEAFF. The CDR3 nucleotides are TGTGCCAGTAGTATCGAAGGGGGCCTCATGAACACTGAAGCTTTCTTT.

This clone has more than one count but fewer than ten. The chain uses TRBV5-5 and TRBJ1-1; 7 nucleotides align to TRBD1. The CDR3 length is 13 residues. Per germline, CDR1 SGHKS and CDR2 YYEKEE (reference sequence). The J segment lost 7 bases and the V segment lost 4 bases, leaving 7 bases of the junction unmatched. The chain's CDR3 is CASSRDRVVEAFF. CDR3 sequence (DNA): TGTGCCAGCAGCAGAGACAGGGTTGTTGAAGCTTTCTTT.

This clone is medium-sized in the sample. V gene TRBV14 combines with J gene TRBJ2-5; possibly TRBD2 for D (6 bases). CDR1 is SGHDN, CDR2 FVKESK, per germline. Trimming took off 1 base at V and 4 bases at J, with 7 bases between the two ends. This CDR3 spans 13 amino acids. In DNA form, the CDR3 reads TGTGCCAGCAGCCAAGGACTAGGAGAGACCCAGTACTTC. Protein: CASSQGLGETQYF.

The chain recombines TRBV19 with TRBJ2-7; the match to TRBD1 covers 8 bases. Germline CDR1 LNHDA, CDR2 SQIVND (reference sequence). V lost 5 bases, J lost 4 bases, and 7 bases stayed unmatched. There are 14 residues in the CDR3. The DNA for the CDR3 is TGTGCCAGTAGTCTCCGGACAGGGAGTTACGAGCAGTACTTC. Translated: CASSLRTGSYEQYF.

This clone appeared many times. This chain joins TRBV6-5 and TRBJ1-2, with 10 bases aligning to TRBD1. This CDR3 spans 14 amino acids. Germline V CDR1 and CDR2: MNHEY, SVGAGI. The V gene end was trimmed by 2 bases and the J gene end by 8 bases; junction bases not matched to a gene: 5. The chain's CDR3 is CASSYEDRGQGYTF. For the CDR3, the DNA is TGTGCCAGCAGTTACGAAGACAGGGGGCAAGGCTACACCTTC.

The gene calls are TRBV14 and TRBJ1-2; 9 bases align to TRBD1. Germline-derived CDR1 and CDR2 are SGHDN and FVKESK. Germline trimming cut 3 bases from V and 8 bases from J; bases unmatched to any gene: 13. The CDR3 loop spans 16 amino acids. CDR3 DNA: TGTGCCAGCAGCCACCTAGGACAGGGGCCTACCGGCGGCTACACCTTC. Protein: CASSHLGQGPTGGYTF.

CDR3 loop: CASSIAGQGFDEQYF. The CDR3 DNA sequence: TGTGCCAGTAGTATAGCTGGACAGGGTTTCGACGAGCAGTACTTC. The rearrangement uses TRBV19 and TRBJ2-7; 8 bases are shared with TRBD1. Germline V gene sequence: CDR1 LNHDA, CDR2 SQIVND (reference sequence). V shed 1 base, J shed 5 bases, and the junction held 7 bases outside the gene matches. CDR3 length: 15 amino acids.

This chain joins TRBV27 and TRBJ2-7; TRBD2 is a possible D gene (7 bases). CDR3 length: 14 residues. CDR1 and CDR2 from the germline V gene are MNHEY and SMNVEV (reference sequence). V was shortened by 4 bases and J by 3 bases, with 13 bases between the two germline ends. DNA for the CDR3: TGTGCCAGCAGTTACGGGGGGCCGGGCTACGAGCAGTACTTC. Translated, it gives CASSYGGPGYEQYF.

The chain has TRBV10-3 and TRBJ2-2; maybe TRBD2 (5 bases). Germline V gene lookup returns CDR1 ENHRY and CDR2 SYGVKD. Deletions cut 2 bases from V and 4 bases from J, with 11 bases between. This CDR3 is built from 15 residues. CDR3 DNA: TGTGCCATCAGTGAGCGAGGGAGTCCCACCGGGGAGCTGTTTTTT. Amino acid sequence: CAISERGSPTGELFF.

The chain uses TRBV7-2 and TRBJ2-5; 7 nucleotides align to TRBD1. CDR1 is SGHTA, CDR2 FQGNSA, per germline. V lost 1 base to trimming and J lost 7 bases; unmatched junction nucleotides: 3. The CDR3 is 13 amino acids. The CDR3 nucleotides are TGTGCCAGCAGCTTAGGACAGGGTAGGACCCAGTACTTC. Protein sequence: CASSLGQGRTQYF.

The table lists this clone with a few counts. The CDR3 bases are TGCGCCAGCAGCTTGGCGGGAGTCGGAGATACGCAGTATTTT. Translated: CASSLAGVGDTQYF. The chain links TRBV5-1 to TRBJ2-3, with D possibly matching TRBD2 (6 bases). V was cut by 0 bases and J by 5 bases, with 10 bases left in between. Per the germline V gene, CDR1 is SGHRS and CDR2 is YFSETQ. The CDR3 is 14 residues long. Full variable domain (outside the CDR3, taken from reference TRBV5-1 and TRBJ2-3): KAGVTQTPRYLIKTRGQQVTLSCSPISGHRSVSWYQQTPGQGLQFLFEYFSETQRNKGNFPGRFSGRQFSNSRSEMNVSTLELGDSALYLCASSLAGVGDTQYFGPGTRLTVL.

The genes are TRBV19 and TRBJ1-2; 7 bases line up with TRBD1. The germline V gene has CDR1 LNHDA and CDR2 SQIVND (reference sequence). The CDR3 consists of 15 residues. V was pared by 7 bases and J by 3 bases, with 11 bases of the junction left unmatched. The CDR3 sequence is CASTVGTARYYGYTF. CDR3 coding DNA: TGTGCCAGTACCGTGGGGACAGCGCGATACTATGGCTACACCTTC.

The rearrangement links TRBV9 to TRBJ1-3; D is perhaps TRBD1 (6 bases). CDR1 is SGDLS, CDR2 YYNGEE, per germline. The CDR3 consists of 15 residues. The V end lost 4 bases, the J end lost 1 base, and 12 bases lay between the germline ends. The CDR3 is CASSLSGVSGNTIYF. CDR3 DNA sequence: TGTGCCAGCAGCCTATCAGGGGTGTCTGGAAACACCATATATTTT.

This clone showed up just once. V and J are TRBV5-1 and TRBJ1-1; 8 positions match TRBD1. The CDR3 has 14 residues. Losses at the gene ends were 4 bases for V and 7 bases for J; bases not matched to a gene: 9. Germline CDR1 reads SGHRS; CDR2 reads YFSETQ. CDR3 nucleotide sequence: TGCGCCAGCAGCACGTTCGACAGGGGAATTGAAGCTTTCTTT. Protein: CASSTFDRGIEAFF. Looking up the rest from reference TRBV5-1 and TRBJ1-1 gives the full variable domain: KAGVTQTPRYLIKTRGQQVTLSCSPISGHRSVSWYQQTPGQGLQFLFEYFSETQRNKGNFPGRFSGRQFSNSRSEMNVSTLELGDSALYLCASSTFDRGIEAFFGQGTRLTVV.

The rearrangement uses TRBV9 and TRBJ1-5; D is unresolved. The CDR3 is made up of 14 amino acids. Trimming cost V 0 bases and J 2 bases, with 6 bases left between them. Per germline, CDR1 SGDLS and CDR2 YYNGEE. The CDR3 protein is CASSVGNRNQPQHF. The CDR3 DNA reads as TGTGCCAGCAGCGTAGGGAACCGCAATCAGCCCCAGCATTTT.

This rearrangement joins TRBV30 to TRBJ1-4, with 7 nucleotides matching TRBD1. The CDR3 covers 13 residues. Germline CDR1 and CDR2: GTSNPN and SVGIG (reference sequence). V shed 0 bases, J shed 16 bases, and the junction held 11 bases outside the gene matches. The CDR3 DNA follows: TGTGCCTGGAGTGTACGTGTCCGGGACAGCCCGTTTTTT. It specifies CAWSVRVRDSPFF.